Presented here are 19 T cell receptor beta chains from one specimen sequenced in a study of control samples from healthy donors and cancer patients. Profiling relied on immunoSEQ multiplex PCR, and the TCRdb table lists in-frame clones only, not all of them. The sample data list roughly 200,000 clones. The specimen sequenced was blood. The receptors derive from a woman aged 25 to 39 in good health.

The V gene is TRBV4-2, the J gene TRBJ2-3; D could derive from TRBD1 or TRBD2 (5 bases each). This CDR3 region has 15 residues. Looked up from germline, CDR1 is LGHNA and CDR2 is YNFKEQ. V lost 5 bases and J 1 base, leaving 13 bases between the germline ends. The CDR3 sequence is CASSGWDAGTDTQYF. The CDR3 DNA sequence: TGTGCCAGCAGCGGATGGGACGCGGGCACAGATACGCAGTATTTT.

The V call is TRBV5-1, the J call TRBJ1-3; D is unresolved. The CDR3 length is 17 residues. CDR1 is SGHRS and CDR2 is YFSETQ in the germline V gene. V lost 0 bases to trimming and J lost 3 bases, with 16 bases between them. The CDR3 bases are TGCGCCAGCAGCTTGGCCGCTTTTGATGGCTTTGGAAACACCATATATTTT. Residues: CASSLAAFDGFGNTIYF.

The rearrangement links TRBV6-6 to TRBJ1-2; D might be TRBD1 (6 bases). The CDR3 is 15 residues long. Germline V lookup: CDR1 MNHNY, CDR2 SVGAGI (reference sequence). The V end lost 6 bases, the J end lost 7 bases, and 21 bases lay between the germline ends. The CDR3 sequence is CASRWGEQGPSGYTF. The CDR3 bases are TGTGCCAGCAGATGGGGGGAACAGGGACCAAGTGGCTACACCTTC.

This chain joins TRBV7-2 and TRBJ2-5; possible D gene TRBD2, 5 bases. The CDR3 is 12 amino acids. Looked up from germline, CDR1 is SGHTA and CDR2 is FQGNSA. V shed 5 bases and J shed 7 bases, with 11 bases lying between them. The CDR3 DNA reads TGTGCCAGCAGCCCCCCCGAGGGGACCCAGTACTTC. Translating it yields CASSPPEGTQYF.

The J gene is TRBJ1-6, the V gene TRBV10-3; 7 positions match TRBD1. This CDR3 contains 14 residues. The J segment lost 7 bases and the V segment lost 6 bases, leaving 6 bases of the junction unmatched. Germline lookup yields CDR1 ENHRY and CDR2 SYGVKD. The CDR3 region has the DNA TGTGCCATCAGAGACCGGGACAGCAATTCACCCCTCCACTTT. Its translation is CAIRDRDSNSPLHF.

V is TRBV5-1 and J is TRBJ1-2, with TRBD1 as a possible D gene (6 bases). This CDR3 contains 13 residues. Trimming stripped 2 bases from V and 12 bases from J, with 17 bases between. Germline V gene lookup returns CDR1 SGHRS and CDR2 YFSETQ. The CDR3 sequence is CASSFDRPSGHTF. The CDR3, as DNA: TGCGCCAGCAGCTTCGACAGGCCCTCGGGGCACACCTTC.

The chain links TRBV4-1 to TRBJ1-6, with D possibly TRBD1 on 6 matching bases. This CDR3 contains 16 residues. Trimming took off 0 bases at V and 8 bases at J, with 14 bases between the two ends. CDR1 is MGHRA and CDR2 is YSYEKL in the germline V gene. The CDR3 bases are TGCGCCAGCAGCCAAGATGCCAGGGGAGAGTATTCACCCCTCCACTTT. Its translation: CASSQDARGEYSPLHF.

The chain employs TRBV7-9 and TRBJ1-2, with D maybe TRBD1 (6 bases). From germline, CDR1 is SEHNR and CDR2 FQNEAQ (reference sequence). Trimming stripped 1 base from V and 8 bases from J, with 17 bases between. The CDR3 is 15 residues long. CDR3 in DNA: TGTGCCAGCAGCTTAGATCTGACGGGGGCCGGGGGCTACACCTTC. Translating gives CASSLDLTGAGGYTF.

The chain has TRBV7-2 and TRBJ2-7, with D tentatively TRBD1 (5 bases). With 0 bases removed from V and 0 bases from J, the gap between germline ends came to 9 bases. Germline-derived CDR1 and CDR2 are SGHTA and FQGNSA. CDR3 size: 15 residues. The CDR3 here is CASSLAQDHSYEQYF. CDR3 coding DNA: TGTGCCAGCAGCTTAGCACAGGACCACTCCTACGAGCAGTACTTC.

The chain is built from TRBV5-6 and TRBJ1-2, with TRBD1 identical over 10 bases. V was pared by 4 bases and J by 4 bases, with 10 bases of the junction left unmatched. CDR3 length: 16 residues. The germline CDR1 and CDR2 sequences are SGHDT and YYEEEE. The CDR3 DNA sequence: TGTGCCAGCAGCCCAATTGGGACAGGGGTCAGCTATGGCTACACCTTC. This sequence encodes CASSPIGTGVSYGYTF. The variable domain in full, completed from reference TRBV5-6 and TRBJ1-2, reads DAGVTQSPTHLIKTRGQQVTLRCSPKSGHDTVSWYQQALGQGPQFIFQYYEEEERQRGNFPDRFSGHQFPNYSSELNVNALLLGDSALYLCASSPIGTGVSYGYTFGSGTRLTVV.

The chain carries TRBV3-1 (or the pseudogene TRBV3-2) and TRBJ1-5; the D gene is possibly TRBD1 (5 bases). Germline values: CDR1 LGHDT, CDR2 YNNKEL (reference sequence). Trimming shortened V by 5 bases and J by 3 bases, and 11 bases separated the two germline ends. The CDR3 spans 14 residues. Written as DNA, the CDR3 is TGTGCCAGCAGCGCCCGGGACGCCAATCAGCCCCAGCATTTT. Protein: CASSARDANQPQHF.

The V call is TRBV7-3, the J call TRBJ1-2, with 9 bases lining up with TRBD1. The ends lost 0 bases at V and 6 bases at J; junction bases unmatched: 5. Germline V lookup: CDR1 SGHTA, CDR2 FQGTGA. This CDR3 comprises 15 residues. The CDR3 spells CASSLTARTGDGYTF. CDR3 bases: TGTGCCAGCAGCTTAACAGCGAGGACAGGGGATGGCTACACCTTC.

The rearrangement uses TRBV7-6 and TRBJ2-3; 7 nucleotides match TRBD1. The germline gives CDR1 SGHVS, CDR2 FNYEAQ. The V gene end was trimmed by 4 bases and the J gene end by 2 bases; junction bases not matched to a gene: 6. The CDR3 is 15 residues long. The CDR3 region is CASSSSGQTTDTQYF. The CDR3 region has the DNA TGTGCCAGCAGCTCATCGGGACAGACCACAGATACGCAGTATTTT.

This chain joins TRBV10-1 and TRBJ1-2; D gene unclear. This CDR3 has 14 amino acids. Deletions cut 6 bases from V and 3 bases from J, with 14 bases between. Looked up from germline, CDR1 is WNHNN and CDR2 is SYGVQD (reference sequence). The CDR3 region has the DNA TGCGCCAGCAGAACCGCTGGTCCGGACTATGGCTACACCTTC. Translation gives CASRTAGPDYGYTF.

The genes are TRBV29-1 and TRBJ2-7; D assignment may be TRBD1 or TRBD2 (6 bases each). CDR1 is SQVTM, CDR2 ANQGSEA, per germline. The CDR3 consists of 14 residues. Trimming shortened V by 4 bases and J by 3 bases, and 16 bases separated the two germline ends. CDR3 sequence (DNA): TGCAGCGTTGTTGTGGGGGGCTTAGGCTACGAGCAGTACTTC. Amino acid sequence: CSVVVGGLGYEQYF.

The V call is TRBV28, the J call TRBJ2-5; 10 bases line up with TRBD1. V gave up 7 bases and J gave up 3 bases; unmatched junction bases: 8. CDR1 MDHEN and CDR2 SYDVKM come from the germline V gene. The CDR3 sequence is 15 residues long. The DNA of the CDR3 is TGTGCCAGCACCCTCTTAGGACAGGGGGAAGAGACCCAGTACTTC. This sequence encodes CASTLLGQGEETQYF. The complete variable domain, with remaining parts taken from reference TRBV28 and TRBJ2-5, reads DVKVTQSSRYLVKRTGEKVFLECVQDMDHENMFWYRQDPGLGLRLIYFSYDVKMKEKGDIPEGYSVSREKKERFSLILESASTNQTSMYLCASTLLGQGEETQYFGPGTRLLVL.

This sequence joins TRBV7-9 and TRBJ2-5; D ambiguous. The CDR3 loop spans 15 amino acids. Germline CDR1 reads SEHNR; CDR2 reads FQNEAQ (reference sequence). Between the trimmed V and J ends, which lost 1 base and 5 bases, there was a span of 14 bases. CDR3 loop: CASSLEYEPSETQYF. The CDR3 coding sequence is TGTGCCAGCAGCTTAGAGTACGAACCCTCGGAGACCCAGTACTTC.

The chain carries TRBV28 and TRBJ1-1; D unresolved. Germline CDR1 reads MDHEN; CDR2 reads SYDVKM. The V and J ends lost 2 bases and 9 bases respectively, with 13 bases between them. The CDR3 has 13 residues. CDR3 DNA sequence: TGTGCCAGCAGTTTAGCCATCGCCGGGAAAGCTTTCTTT. Protein: CASSLAIAGKAFF.

This chain connects TRBV10-2 to TRBJ2-2, with D perhaps TRBD1 or TRBD2 (5 bases each). Germline V lookup: CDR1 WSHSY, CDR2 SAAADI. CDR3 size: 16 residues. Trimming shortened V by 6 bases and J by 5 bases, and 19 bases separated the two germline ends. CDR3 sequence reads: CASRVDTPRRTGELFF. The CDR3 nucleotides are TGCGCCAGCAGGGTGGACACCCCAAGGAGGACCGGGGAGCTGTTTTTT.